This TCR beta chain came from a study of blood T cell repertoires in COVID-19. Germline values: CDR1 SGHTA, CDR2 FQGTGA. CDR3 size: 15 residues. The germline V and J ends were trimmed by 2 bases and 5 bases, with 10 bases remaining between them. Measured with immunoSEQ multiplex PCR; TCRdb has only the in-frame clones, and not every one. In the table there are some 210,000 clones, 80% of which are singletons. The TCR sequence derives from a man aged 25-45 years with acute COVID-19. The chain links TRBV7-3 to TRBJ1-6, with D uncertain. The sequencing input was PBMCs or T cells enriched from blood (not recorded which). CDR3 in DNA: TGTGCCAGCAGCTTAGGATACGGGGATAATTCACCCCTCCACTTT. Translation gives CASSLGYGDNSPLHF.